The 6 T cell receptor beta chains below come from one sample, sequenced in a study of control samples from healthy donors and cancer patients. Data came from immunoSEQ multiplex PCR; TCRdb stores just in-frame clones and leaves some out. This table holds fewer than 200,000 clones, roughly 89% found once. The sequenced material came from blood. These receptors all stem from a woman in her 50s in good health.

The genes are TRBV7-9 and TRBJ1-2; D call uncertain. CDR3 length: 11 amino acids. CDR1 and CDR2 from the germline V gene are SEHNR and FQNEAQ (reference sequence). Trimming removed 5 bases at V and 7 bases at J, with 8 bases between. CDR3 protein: CASSPTVGYTF. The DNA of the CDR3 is TGTGCCAGCAGCCCTACAGTTGGCTACACCTTC.

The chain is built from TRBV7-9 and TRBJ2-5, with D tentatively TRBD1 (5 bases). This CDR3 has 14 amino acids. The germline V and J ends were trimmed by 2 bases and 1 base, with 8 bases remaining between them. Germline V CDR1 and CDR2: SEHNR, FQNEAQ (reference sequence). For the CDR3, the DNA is TGTGCCAGCAGCTTAATAACAGGCCAAGAGACCCAGTACTTC. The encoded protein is CASSLITGQETQYF.

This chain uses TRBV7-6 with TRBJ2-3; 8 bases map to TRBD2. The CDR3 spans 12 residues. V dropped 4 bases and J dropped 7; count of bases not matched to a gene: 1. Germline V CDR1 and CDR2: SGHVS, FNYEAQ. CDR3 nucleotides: TGTGCCAGCAGCTCGGGGGGGAATACGCAGTATTTT. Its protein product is CASSSGGNTQYF.

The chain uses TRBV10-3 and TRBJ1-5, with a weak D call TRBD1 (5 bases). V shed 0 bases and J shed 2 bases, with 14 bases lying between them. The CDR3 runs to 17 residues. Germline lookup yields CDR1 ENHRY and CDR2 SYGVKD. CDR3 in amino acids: CAISESSGGTGNQPQHF. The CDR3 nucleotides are TGTGCCATCAGTGAGTCGAGCGGGGGGACGGGCAATCAGCCCCAGCATTTT.

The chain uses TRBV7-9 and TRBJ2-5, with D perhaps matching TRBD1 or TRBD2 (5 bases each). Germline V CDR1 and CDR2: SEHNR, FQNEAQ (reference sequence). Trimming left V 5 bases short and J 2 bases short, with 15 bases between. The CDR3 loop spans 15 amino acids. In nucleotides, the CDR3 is TGTGCCAGCAGCCACCGAGGGGAGCGTCAAGAGACCCAGTACTTC. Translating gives CASSHRGERQETQYF.

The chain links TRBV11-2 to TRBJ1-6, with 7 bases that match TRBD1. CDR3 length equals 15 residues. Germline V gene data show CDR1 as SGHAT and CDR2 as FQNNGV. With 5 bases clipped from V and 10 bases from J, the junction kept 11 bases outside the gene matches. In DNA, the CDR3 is TGTGCCAGCAGCGCCTTGACAGGGTTAGGCTCACCCCTCCACTTT. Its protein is CASSALTGLGSPLHF.